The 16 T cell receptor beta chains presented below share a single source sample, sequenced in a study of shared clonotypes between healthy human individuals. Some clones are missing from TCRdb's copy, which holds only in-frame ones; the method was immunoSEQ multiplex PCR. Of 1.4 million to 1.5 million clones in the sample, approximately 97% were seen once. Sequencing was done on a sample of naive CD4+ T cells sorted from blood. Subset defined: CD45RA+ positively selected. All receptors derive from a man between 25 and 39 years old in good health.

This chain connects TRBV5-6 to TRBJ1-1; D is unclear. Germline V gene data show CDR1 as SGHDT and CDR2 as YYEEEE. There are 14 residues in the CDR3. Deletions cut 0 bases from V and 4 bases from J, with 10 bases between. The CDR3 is CASSLGRWGTEAFF. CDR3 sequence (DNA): TGTGCCAGCAGCTTGGGGAGGTGGGGCACTGAAGCTTTCTTT.

This CDR3 is CASSVSHGYTF. The CDR3 DNA follows: TGTGCCAGCAGCGTCTCGCATGGCTACACCTTC. V usage is TRBV6-1 and J usage is TRBJ1-2; the D is unclear. Per germline, CDR1 MNHNS and CDR2 SASEGT. The CDR3 has 11 amino acids. Trimming left V 6 bases short and J 6 bases short, with 8 bases between.

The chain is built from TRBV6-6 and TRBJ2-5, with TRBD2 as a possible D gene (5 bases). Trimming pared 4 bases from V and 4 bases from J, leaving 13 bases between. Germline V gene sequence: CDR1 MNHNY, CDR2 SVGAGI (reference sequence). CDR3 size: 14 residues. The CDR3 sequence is CASSSPGVGETQYF. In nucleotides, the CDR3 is TGTGCCAGCAGTTCCCCCGGGGTGGGAGAGACCCAGTACTTC.

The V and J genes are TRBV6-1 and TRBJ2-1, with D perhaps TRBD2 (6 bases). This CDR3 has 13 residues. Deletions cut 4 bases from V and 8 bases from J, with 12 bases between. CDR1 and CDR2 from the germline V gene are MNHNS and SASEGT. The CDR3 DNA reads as TGTGCCAGCAGTGCTGCCCGCGGGGATGAGCAGTTCTTC. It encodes CASSAARGDEQFF.

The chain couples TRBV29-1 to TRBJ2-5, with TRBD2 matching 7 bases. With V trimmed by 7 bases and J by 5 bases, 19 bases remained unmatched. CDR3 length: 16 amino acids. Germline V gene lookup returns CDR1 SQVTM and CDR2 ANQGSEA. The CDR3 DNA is TGCAGCGCCACCAGGTCTGGCAGGGAGGGGTCCGAGACCCAGTACTTC. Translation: CSATRSGREGSETQYF.

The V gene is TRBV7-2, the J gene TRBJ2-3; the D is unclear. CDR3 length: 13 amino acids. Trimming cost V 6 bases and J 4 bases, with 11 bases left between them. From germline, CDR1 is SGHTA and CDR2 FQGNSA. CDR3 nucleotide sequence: TGTGCCAGCAGAAACTTCCCCCCAGATACGCAGTATTTT. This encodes CASRNFPPDTQYF.

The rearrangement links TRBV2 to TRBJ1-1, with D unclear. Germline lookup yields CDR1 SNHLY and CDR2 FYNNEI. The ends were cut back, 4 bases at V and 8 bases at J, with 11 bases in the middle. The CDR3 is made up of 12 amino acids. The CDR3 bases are TGTGCCAGCAGTGTTGGAGGAGAAGAAGCTTTCTTT. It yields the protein CASSVGGEEAFF.

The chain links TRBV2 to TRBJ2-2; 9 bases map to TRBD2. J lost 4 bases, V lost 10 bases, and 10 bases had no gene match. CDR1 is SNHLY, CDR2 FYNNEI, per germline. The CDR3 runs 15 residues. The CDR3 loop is CATEPGLAGTGELFF. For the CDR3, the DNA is TGTGCCACTGAACCGGGACTAGCAGGCACCGGGGAGCTGTTTTTT. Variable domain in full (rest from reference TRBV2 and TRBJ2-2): EPEVTQTPSHQVTQMGQEVILRCVPISNHLYFYWYRQILGQKVEFLVSFYNNEISEKSEIFDDQFSVERPDGSNFTLKIRSTKLEDSAMYFCATEPGLAGTGELFFGEGSRLTVL.

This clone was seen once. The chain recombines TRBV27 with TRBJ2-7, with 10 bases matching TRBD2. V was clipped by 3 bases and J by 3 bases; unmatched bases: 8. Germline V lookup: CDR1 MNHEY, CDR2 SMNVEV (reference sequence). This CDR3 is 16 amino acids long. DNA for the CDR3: TGTGCCAGCAGTTTTTCCCCTAGCGGGAGCGGCTACGAGCAGTACTTC. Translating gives CASSFSPSGSGYEQYF.

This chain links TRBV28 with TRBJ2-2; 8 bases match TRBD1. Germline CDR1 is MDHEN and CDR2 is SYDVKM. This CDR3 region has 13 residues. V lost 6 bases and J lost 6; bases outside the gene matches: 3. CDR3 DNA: TGTGCCAGCAGGGAGACAGGGGCCGGGGAGCTGTTTTTT. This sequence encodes CASRETGAGELFF.

CDR3 DNA sequence: TGTGCCAGCTCACCACGGACTAGCGGTACCTGGGACGAGCAGTACTTC. It codes for CASSPRTSGTWDEQYF. V is TRBV18 and J is TRBJ2-7, with TRBD2 matching 10 bases. This CDR3 contains 16 residues. The germline gives CDR1 KGHSH, CDR2 LQKENI. V lost 1 base to trimming and J lost 5 bases; unmatched junction nucleotides: 8.

CDR3 amino acids: CAISEISGSYIQYF. DNA for the CDR3: TGTGCCATCAGTGAGATTAGCGGGAGTTACATTCAGTACTTC. This chain connects TRBV10-3 to TRBJ2-4; 9 bases are shared with TRBD2. Germline CDR1 reads ENHRY; CDR2 reads SYGVKD. The CDR3 is 14 residues long. The V and J ends lost 2 bases and 8 bases, in that order; junction bases with no gene match: 4.

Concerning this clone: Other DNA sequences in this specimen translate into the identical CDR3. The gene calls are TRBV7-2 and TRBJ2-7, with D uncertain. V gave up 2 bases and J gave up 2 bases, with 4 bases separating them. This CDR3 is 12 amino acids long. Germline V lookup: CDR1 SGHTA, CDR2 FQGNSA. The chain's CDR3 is CASSLTTYEQYF. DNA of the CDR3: TGTGCCAGCAGCTTAACCACCTACGAGCAGTACTTC.

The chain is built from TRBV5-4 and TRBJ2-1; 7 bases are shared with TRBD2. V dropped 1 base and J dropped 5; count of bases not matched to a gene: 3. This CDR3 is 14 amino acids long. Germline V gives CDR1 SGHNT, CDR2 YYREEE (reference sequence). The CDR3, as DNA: TGTGCCAGCAGCTTGCCCGGGACTAACAATGAGCAGTTCTTC. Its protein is CASSLPGTNNEQFF.

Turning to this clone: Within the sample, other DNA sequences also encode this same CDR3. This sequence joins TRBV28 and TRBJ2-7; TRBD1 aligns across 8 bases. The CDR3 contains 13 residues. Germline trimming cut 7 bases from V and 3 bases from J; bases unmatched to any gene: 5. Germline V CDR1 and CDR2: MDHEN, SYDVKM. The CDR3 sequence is CASTRGRGYEQYF. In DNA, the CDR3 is TGTGCCAGCACCAGGGGGCGTGGCTACGAGCAGTACTTC.

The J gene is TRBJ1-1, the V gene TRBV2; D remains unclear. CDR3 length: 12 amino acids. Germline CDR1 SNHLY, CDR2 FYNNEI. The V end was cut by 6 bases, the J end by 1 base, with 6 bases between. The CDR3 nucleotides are TGTGCCAGCAGAGAGGGGAACACTGAAGCTTTCTTT. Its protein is CASREGNTEAFF.